This T cell receptor (beta chain) was profiled in a study of blood T cell repertoires in COVID-19. Study in general: The samples span acute and convalescent COVID-19 from the United States, Italy and Spain.

Per the study methods: The assay estimated nucleated cells by amplifying reference gene primers. Assay: immunoSEQ multiplex PCR; the TCRdb copy retains only in-frame clones and omits some. V, J and clone size are those of that table, while D and trimming were read from the DNA. The sample carries 120,000 or so clones, roughly 80% recorded once. Germline assignment: CDR1 LNHDA and CDR2 SQIVND (reference sequence). This CDR3 region has 15 residues. After removal of 7 bases from V and 6 bases from J, the junction contained 11 bases not matched to a gene. The chain joins TRBV19 to TRBJ1-5; TRBD1 matches at 8 bases. Sequencing was carried out using peripheral blood. The sequence derives from a man between 65 and 85 years old with acute or convalescent COVID-19. CDR3 amino acids: CASNKRQGSIQPQHF. For the CDR3, the DNA is TGTGCCAGTAATAAGAGACAGGGGTCGATTCAGCCCCAGCATTTT.